Listed below are T cell receptor beta chains from one sample, sequenced in a study of T cell responses to AZD1222 COVID-19 vaccine. TCRdb's copy holds only in-frame clones and misses some; the assay was immunoSEQ multiplex PCR. The data contain tens of thousands of clones, approximately 80% of them seen just once; the ten biggest clones take up about 20%. This sample comprised peripheral blood, obtained on day 0 of AZD1222 vaccination. These TCRs come from an adult in good health. The CDR3 runs from the conserved cysteine through the conserved F or W. Fields, in order: clone size, V gene, D gene, CDR3 length, J gene, CDR3 protein, CDR3 DNA. A D gene is named only where the DNA matches it firmly. A row's size may be missing; if present it is once, few, many or a size class.

clone_size: -; v_call: TRBV6-5; d_call: TRBD1; cdr3_length: 14; j_call: TRBJ1-4; cdr3_aa: CASSFTDRNEKLFF; cdr3_nt: TGTGCCAGCAGTTTTACGGACAGGAATGAAAAACTGTTTTTT
clone_size: -; v_call: TRBV30; d_call: -; cdr3_length: 12; j_call: TRBJ1-5; cdr3_aa: CAWSPELGPQHF; cdr3_nt: TGTGCCTGGAGCCCAGAGCTCGGGCCCCAGCATTTT
clone_size: -; v_call: TRBV18; d_call: TRBD1; cdr3_length: 14; j_call: TRBJ2-1; cdr3_aa: CASSPGQGFGEQFF; cdr3_nt: TGTGCCAGCTCACCGGGACAGGGATTTGGTGAGCAGTTCTTC
clone_size: few; v_call: TRBV5-8; d_call: -; cdr3_length: 15; j_call: TRBJ1-3; cdr3_aa: CASSLDMVSGNTIYF; cdr3_nt: TGTGCCAGCAGCTTGGATATGGTCTCTGGAAACACCATATATTTT
clone_size: -; v_call: TRBV9; d_call: -; cdr3_length: 16; j_call: TRBJ2-1; cdr3_aa: CASTFSTGPAYNEQFF; cdr3_nt: TGTGCCAGCACCTTTTCGACGGGACCGGCCTACAATGAGCAGTTCTTC
clone_size: -; v_call: TRBV27; d_call: TRBD1; cdr3_length: 16; j_call: TRBJ1-5; cdr3_aa: CASSIQGARGNQPQHF; cdr3_nt: TGTGCCAGCAGCATACAGGGGGCGCGGGGCAATCAGCCCCAGCATTTT
clone_size: -; v_call: TRBV6-6; d_call: TRBD2; cdr3_length: 15; j_call: TRBJ2-5; cdr3_aa: CASTKRGGLQETQYF; cdr3_nt: TGTGCCAGCACCAAGCGGGGGGGCCTACAAGAGACCCAGTACTTC
clone_size: -; v_call: TRBV4-1; d_call: -; cdr3_length: 14; j_call: TRBJ1-1; cdr3_aa: CASSQEGDYGAAFF; cdr3_nt: TGCGCCAGCAGCCAAGAGGGAGACTACGGGGCAGCTTTCTTT
clone_size: -; v_call: TRBV19; d_call: -; cdr3_length: 14; j_call: TRBJ1-4; cdr3_aa: CASNPRWGGEKLFF; cdr3_nt: TGTGCCAGTAACCCGAGGTGGGGGGGTGAAAAACTGTTTTTT
clone_size: -; v_call: TRBV7-9; d_call: TRBD1; cdr3_length: 16; j_call: TRBJ1-4; cdr3_aa: CASSHRTGATNEKLFF; cdr3_nt: TGTGCCAGCAGCCACCGGACAGGGGCGACTAATGAAAAACTGTTTTTT
clone_size: -; v_call: TRBV3-1/TRBV3-2; d_call: -; cdr3_length: 12; j_call: TRBJ1-1; cdr3_aa: CASKGEFTEAFF; cdr3_nt: TGTGCCAGCAAGGGGGAGTTCACTGAAGCTTTCTTT
clone_size: -; v_call: TRBV19; d_call: -; cdr3_length: 15; j_call: TRBJ2-7; cdr3_aa: CASSVRDVGSYEQYF; cdr3_nt: TGTGCCAGTAGTGTTCGGGACGTGGGCTCCTACGAGCAGTACTTC
clone_size: -; v_call: TRBV7-9; d_call: TRBD1; cdr3_length: 15; j_call: TRBJ2-1; cdr3_aa: CASSNRDRGFNEQFF; cdr3_nt: TGTGCCAGCAGCAACCGGGACAGGGGTTTCAATGAGCAGTTCTTC
clone_size: -; v_call: TRBV15; d_call: -; cdr3_length: 15; j_call: TRBJ2-1; cdr3_aa: CATSRDMREENEQFF; cdr3_nt: TGTGCCACCAGCAGAGATATGAGGGAGGAAAATGAGCAGTTCTTC
clone_size: -; v_call: TRBV7-9; d_call: -; cdr3_length: 13; j_call: TRBJ2-3; cdr3_aa: CASSNWVGDTQYF; cdr3_nt: TGTGCCAGCAGTAATTGGGTGGGAGATACGCAGTATTTT
clone_size: -; v_call: TRBV28; d_call: TRBD1; cdr3_length: 11; j_call: TRBJ1-1; cdr3_aa: CASSSGGRAFF; cdr3_nt: TGTGCCAGCAGTTCAGGGGGTAGAGCTTTCTTT
clone_size: once; v_call: TRBV11-2; d_call: -; cdr3_length: 12; j_call: TRBJ2-3; cdr3_aa: CASRGVRDTQYF; cdr3_nt: TGTGCCAGCAGGGGTGTCAGGGATACGCAGTATTTT
clone_size: -; v_call: TRBV2; d_call: -; cdr3_length: 17; j_call: TRBJ1-6; cdr3_aa: CASSVRPPSSYNSPLHF; cdr3_nt: TGTGCCAGCAGTGTAAGGCCCCCGAGCTCCTATAATTCACCCCTCCACTTT